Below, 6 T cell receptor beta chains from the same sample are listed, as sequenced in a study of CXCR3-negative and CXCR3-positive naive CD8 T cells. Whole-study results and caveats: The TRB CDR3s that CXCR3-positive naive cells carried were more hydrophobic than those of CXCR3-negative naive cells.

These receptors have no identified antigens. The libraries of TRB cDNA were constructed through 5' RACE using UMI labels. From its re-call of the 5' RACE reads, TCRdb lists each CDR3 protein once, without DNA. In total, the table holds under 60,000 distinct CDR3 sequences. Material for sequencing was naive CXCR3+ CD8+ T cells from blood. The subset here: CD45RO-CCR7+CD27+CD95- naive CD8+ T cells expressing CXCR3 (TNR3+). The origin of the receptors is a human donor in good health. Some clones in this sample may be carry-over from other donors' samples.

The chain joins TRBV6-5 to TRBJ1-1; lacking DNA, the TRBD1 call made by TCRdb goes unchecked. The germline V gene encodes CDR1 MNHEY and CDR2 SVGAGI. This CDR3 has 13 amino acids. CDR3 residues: CASSYTGRTEAFF.

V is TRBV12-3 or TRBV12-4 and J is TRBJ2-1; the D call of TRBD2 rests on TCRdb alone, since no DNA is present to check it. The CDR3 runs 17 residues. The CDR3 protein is CASSPGTSGSAWNEQFF.

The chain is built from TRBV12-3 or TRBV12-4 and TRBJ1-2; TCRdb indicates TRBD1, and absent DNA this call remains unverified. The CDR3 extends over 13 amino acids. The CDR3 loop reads CASTPDIFWGYTF.

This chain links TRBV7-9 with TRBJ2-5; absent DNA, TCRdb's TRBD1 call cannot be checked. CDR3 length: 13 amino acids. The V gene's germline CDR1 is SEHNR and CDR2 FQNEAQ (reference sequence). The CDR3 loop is CASSTSGEETQYF.

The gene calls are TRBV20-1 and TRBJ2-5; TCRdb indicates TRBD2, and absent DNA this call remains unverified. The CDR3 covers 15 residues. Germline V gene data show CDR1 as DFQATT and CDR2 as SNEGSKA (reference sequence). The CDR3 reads CSARDGRGGQETQYF.

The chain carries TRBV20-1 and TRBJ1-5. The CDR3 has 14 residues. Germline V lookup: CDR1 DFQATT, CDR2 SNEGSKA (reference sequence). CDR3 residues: CSASEPINHQPQHF.